This paragraph covers one T cell receptor beta chain sequence. As yet, its antigen is unknown. The junction differs from germline at one of its ends, possibly a read error. The CDR3 is made up of 15 amino acids. From germline, CDR1 is SNHLY and CDR2 FYNNEI. The data belong to a study of T cells in localized non-small cell lung cancer. Libraries were prepared by immunoSEQ multiplex PCR; TCRdb keeps only in-frame clonotypes and omits some of them. The table has 75,000 to 80,000 clones, more than 75% seen once. Study-wide findings and caveats: A median of about 54 of the top 100 tumor clones appeared in adjacent lung, which was paired and uninvolved. Tumor trailed uninvolved adjacent lung in T cell clonality, which peaked there. Owing to sequencing of a solitary tumor region, heterogeneity cannot be discounted. Higher blood T cell density went with longer overall survival.

The chain joins TRBV2 to TRBJ2-5; 7 bases fit TRBD2. The TCR was taken from a woman between 35 and 75 years old with stage I squamous cell lung carcinoma. The sample in question was peripheral blood, obtained before any cancer treatment. CDR3 sequence reads: CASSERAGHQGTQYF. In DNA form, the CDR3 reads TGTGCCAGCAGTGAAAGAGCGGGGCATCAAGGGACCCAGTACTTC.